This T cell receptor (beta chain) originates from a study of blood T cells in healthy people across ages. Study-level results: Comparison with aged donors showed that long-lived donors had more naive CD4+ cells and higher diversity. Conclusively comparing naive with antigen-experienced cells was impossible with unsorted PBMCs.

This clonotype was recorded once. Its antigen is as yet unknown. With a J-beta primer mix and a sample-barcoded 5' primer, a second PCR ran about 6 to 11 cycles. Every molecule of cDNA carried a tag from a template-switch adaptor with 12 random nucleotides. TCRdb called the 5' RACE reads again in MiXCR, with one record for every CDR3 protein. Of fewer than 800,000 distinct CDR3 sequences listed, approximately 31% are singletons. The donors, all healthy, were Caucasians living in Russia, aged roughly 6 to 100. With V trimmed by 3 bases and J by 0 bases, 9 bases remained unmatched. CDR1 is SGHTA and CDR2 is FQGNSA in the germline V gene. This CDR3 spans 18 amino acids.

The clonotype comes from a woman older than 75 in good health. J is TRBJ2-1 and V is TRBV7-2; 9 nucleotides agree with TRBD2. The sequenced sample consisted of blood. CDR3 sequence reads: CASSFEDSGGHSYNEQFF. The CDR3 DNA is TGTGCCAGCAGCTTCGAGGATAGCGGGGGCCACTCCTACAATGAGCAGTTCTTC.